This is a list of T cell receptor beta chains from one sample in a study of T cell responses to AZD1222 COVID-19 vaccine. The data were produced by immunoSEQ multiplex PCR, yet TCRdb's version contains in-frame clones alone and is incomplete. The table records 100,000 to 150,000 clones, over 75% of them present only once. The material sequenced was peripheral blood, taken on day 0 of AZD1222 vaccination. The receptors originated from an adult in good health. CDR3s include the opening cysteine and the closing phenylalanine or tryptophan. Fields, in order: V gene, clone size, J gene, D gene, CDR3 DNA, CDR3 protein. A D gene is named only where the DNA matches it firmly. Expanded clones get a size class; other rows say once, few or many, or leave the size out.

V gene: TRBV5-4; clone size: -; J gene: TRBJ1-4; D gene: TRBD1; CDR3 DNA: TGTGCCAGCAGCCCCGGGACAGGGTACGGGGGTGAAAAACTGTTTTTT; CDR3 protein: CASSPGTGYGGEKLFF
V gene: TRBV24-1; clone size: -; J gene: TRBJ1-5; D gene: -; CDR3 DNA: TGTGCCACCAGTGATTTCAGGGCTAGCAATCAGCCCCAGCATTTT; CDR3 protein: CATSDFRASNQPQHF
V gene: TRBV3-1/TRBV3-2; clone size: -; J gene: TRBJ1-1; D gene: -; CDR3 DNA: TGTGCCAGCAGCCGCCAGGGGTACACTGAAGCTTTCTTT; CDR3 protein: CASSRQGYTEAFF
V gene: TRBV19; clone size: -; J gene: TRBJ1-1; D gene: -; CDR3 DNA: TGTGCCAGTAGTATCCCGGTGGGGGCTGGCACTGAAGCTTTCTTT; CDR3 protein: CASSIPVGAGTEAFF
V gene: TRBV9; clone size: once; J gene: TRBJ1-3; D gene: -; CDR3 DNA: TGTGCCAGCAGCGTGGACATAGCTACAACGAACTCTGGAAACACCATATATTTT; CDR3 protein: CASSVDIATTNSGNTIYF
V gene: TRBV10-3; clone size: -; J gene: TRBJ2-6; D gene: TRBD2; CDR3 DNA: TGTGCCATCAGGAATGCGGGGGGAAGTACTGGGGCCAACGTCCTGACTTTC; CDR3 protein: CAIRNAGGSTGANVLTF
V gene: TRBV5-1; clone size: -; J gene: TRBJ1-3; D gene: -; CDR3 DNA: TGCGCCAGCAGCTTGGGGCAGGGGTCGGCTGGAAACACCATATATTTT; CDR3 protein: CASSLGQGSAGNTIYF
V gene: TRBV7-2; clone size: -; J gene: TRBJ2-5; D gene: TRBD2; CDR3 DNA: TGTGCCAGCAGCCCAGGACTAGCGGGGGTCATAAAGACCCAGTACTTC; CDR3 protein: CASSPGLAGVIKTQYF
V gene: TRBV25-1; clone size: -; J gene: TRBJ2-1; D gene: -; CDR3 DNA: TGTGCCAGCAGTCAAAAGGGACGTCGCGGTGAGCAGTTCTTC; CDR3 protein: CASSQKGRRGEQFF
V gene: TRBV10-3; clone size: -; J gene: TRBJ1-4; D gene: TRBD1; CDR3 DNA: TGTGCCGTTGGGACAGAGAATGAAAAACTGTTTTTT; CDR3 protein: CAVGTENEKLFF
V gene: TRBV7-3; clone size: -; J gene: TRBJ2-1; D gene: -; CDR3 DNA: TGTGCCAGCAGCTTAATGGGGGGCCATGAGCAGTTCTTC; CDR3 protein: CASSLMGGHEQFF
V gene: TRBV29-1; clone size: -; J gene: TRBJ1-1; D gene: TRBD1; CDR3 DNA: TGCAGCGCAAGCAAGGGACAGGCTAACACTGAAGCTTTCTTT; CDR3 protein: CSASKGQANTEAFF
V gene: TRBV7-9; clone size: -; J gene: TRBJ2-7; D gene: -; CDR3 DNA: TGTGCCAGCGCCAAGGCGGGTGTATCCTACGAGCAGTACTTC; CDR3 protein: CASAKAGVSYEQYF
V gene: TRBV28; clone size: -; J gene: TRBJ1-3; D gene: -; CDR3 DNA: TGTGCCAGCAGATCAAATCAGGGGAATTGGGCTGGAAACACCATATATTTT; CDR3 protein: CASRSNQGNWAGNTIYF
V gene: TRBV2; clone size: -; J gene: TRBJ2-7; D gene: TRBD2; CDR3 DNA: TGTGCCAGCAGTGCCCCCCCGGGACTAGGTAGGAGTGAGCAGTACTTC; CDR3 protein: CASSAPPGLGRSEQYF
V gene: TRBV5-1; clone size: -; J gene: TRBJ1-1; D gene: -; CDR3 DNA: TGCGCCAGCAGCTTGAGTGGCACGAACACTGAAGCTTTCTTT; CDR3 protein: CASSLSGTNTEAFF
V gene: TRBV11-2; clone size: -; J gene: TRBJ2-7; D gene: TRBD1; CDR3 DNA: TGTGCCAGCAGCTCAGGGACAGAGTCCTACGAGCAGTACTTC; CDR3 protein: CASSSGTESYEQYF
V gene: TRBV14; clone size: -; J gene: TRBJ1-2; D gene: TRBD1; CDR3 DNA: TGTGCCAGCAGCCCGCGTGAGGGGGCGAACTATGGCTACACCTTC; CDR3 protein: CASSPREGANYGYTF
V gene: TRBV18; clone size: -; J gene: TRBJ2-7; D gene: TRBD2; CDR3 DNA: TGTGCCAGCTCAAAAACTAGCGGGAGTAACGAGCAGTACTTC; CDR3 protein: CASSKTSGSNEQYF
V gene: TRBV4-1; clone size: -; J gene: TRBJ1-5; D gene: TRBD1; CDR3 DNA: TGCGCCAGCAGCCAAGGGGGATGGGACAGGGGACCGTTAGGCAATCAGCCCCAGCATTTT; CDR3 protein: CASSQGGWDRGPLGNQPQHF
V gene: TRBV7-9; clone size: -; J gene: TRBJ1-2; D gene: -; CDR3 DNA: TGTGCCAGCAGCGCCTCGGACACAAATAACTATGGCTACACCTTC; CDR3 protein: CASSASDTNNYGYTF
V gene: TRBV20-1; clone size: once; J gene: TRBJ2-1; D gene: -; CDR3 DNA: TGCAGTGCTAGTTGGAACAATGAGCAGTTCTTC; CDR3 protein: CSASWNNEQFF
V gene: TRBV2; clone size: few; J gene: TRBJ1-2; D gene: -; CDR3 DNA: TGTGCCAGCAGTGAAGGACAGGACTATGGCTACACCTTC; CDR3 protein: CASSEGQDYGYTF
V gene: TRBV7-2; clone size: -; J gene: TRBJ1-1; D gene: TRBD1; CDR3 DNA: TGTGCCAGCAGCGCCCGACAGGGGAGCACTGAAGCTTTCTTT; CDR3 protein: CASSARQGSTEAFF
V gene: TRBV27; clone size: -; J gene: TRBJ1-2; D gene: -; CDR3 DNA: TGTGCCAGCAGTCCCCAGGGAACCTATGGCTACACCTTC; CDR3 protein: CASSPQGTYGYTF
V gene: TRBV11-3; clone size: -; J gene: TRBJ1-1; D gene: TRBD1; CDR3 DNA: TGTGCCAGCAGCACCGGAGGGACAGGGGTTATGAACACTGAAGCTTTCTTT; CDR3 protein: CASSTGGTGVMNTEAFF
V gene: TRBV4-3; clone size: -; J gene: TRBJ2-1; D gene: -; CDR3 DNA: TGCGCCAGCAGCCACGGGACTCAACCCTACAATGAGCAGTTCTTC; CDR3 protein: CASSHGTQPYNEQFF
V gene: TRBV12-3/TRBV12-4; clone size: -; J gene: TRBJ2-4; D gene: -; CDR3 DNA: TGTGCCAGCAGTTTCGCCGGGGACATTCAGTACTTC; CDR3 protein: CASSFAGDIQYF
V gene: TRBV24-1; clone size: -; J gene: TRBJ2-5; D gene: -; CDR3 DNA: TGTGCCACCAGTGAAGCCGGGCCTCAAGAGACCCAGTACTTC; CDR3 protein: CATSEAGPQETQYF
V gene: TRBV18; clone size: -; J gene: TRBJ2-3; D gene: -; CDR3 DNA: TGTGCCAGCTCACCACTATCACTCGCGGGCCTTAGCACAGATACGCAGTATTTT; CDR3 protein: CASSPLSLAGLSTDTQYF
V gene: TRBV19; clone size: -; J gene: TRBJ1-5; D gene: -; CDR3 DNA: TGTGCCAGTAGGACGAGACTCAATCAGCCCCAGCATTTT; CDR3 protein: CASRTRLNQPQHF
V gene: TRBV9; clone size: -; J gene: TRBJ2-1; D gene: TRBD2; CDR3 DNA: TGTGCCAGCAGCGTAGGTCTAGCGGGCCCGAGGGGCAGGGGTGAGCAGTTCTTC; CDR3 protein: CASSVGLAGPRGRGEQFF
V gene: TRBV11-3; clone size: -; J gene: TRBJ2-1; D gene: TRBD2; CDR3 DNA: TGTGCCAGCAGCCCGGGGGGTAGCGCCTACAATGAGCAGTTCTTC; CDR3 protein: CASSPGGSAYNEQFF
V gene: TRBV9; clone size: -; J gene: TRBJ1-2; D gene: -; CDR3 DNA: TGTGCCAGCACCCGGGATCTTGGTGACTATGGCTACACCTTC; CDR3 protein: CASTRDLGDYGYTF
V gene: TRBV7-9; clone size: few; J gene: TRBJ2-1; D gene: TRBD2; CDR3 DNA: TGTGCCAGCAGCAGGACTAGCGGGAGGGCCAATGAGCAGTTCTTC; CDR3 protein: CASSRTSGRANEQFF
V gene: TRBV5-1; clone size: -; J gene: TRBJ2-2; D gene: TRBD1; CDR3 DNA: TGCGCCAGCAGCTTGGTGGCAGGGGGCAACGGGGAGCTGTTTTTT; CDR3 protein: CASSLVAGGNGELFF
V gene: TRBV5-4; clone size: few; J gene: TRBJ2-3; D gene: -; CDR3 DNA: TGTGCCAGCAGCTTGGCTGGCACCTCTAGCACAGATACGCAGTATTTT; CDR3 protein: CASSLAGTSSTDTQYF
V gene: TRBV6-2/TRBV6-3; clone size: few; J gene: TRBJ2-4; D gene: -; CDR3 DNA: TGTGCCAGCAGTTACTCACCATTTTTGGGGGAAAACATTCAGTACTTC; CDR3 protein: CASSYSPFLGENIQYF
V gene: TRBV6-5; clone size: -; J gene: TRBJ2-7; D gene: -; CDR3 DNA: TGTGCCAGCACGACGTACGAGTCGGGAGAGCAGTACTTC; CDR3 protein: CASTTYESGEQYF
V gene: TRBV6-1; clone size: -; J gene: TRBJ2-7; D gene: -; CDR3 DNA: TGTGCCAGCAGTGAATTTGAGACCTACGAGCAGTACTTC; CDR3 protein: CASSEFETYEQYF
V gene: TRBV7-9; clone size: -; J gene: TRBJ1-1; D gene: -; CDR3 DNA: TGTGCCAGCAGCTTAGGGACGGGGAACACTGAAGCTTTCTTT; CDR3 protein: CASSLGTGNTEAFF
V gene: TRBV14; clone size: -; J gene: TRBJ2-3; D gene: -; CDR3 DNA: TGTGCCAGCAGCCAAGTTCTCGGGAAACTAAGCGGAGCCACAGATACGCAGTATTTT; CDR3 protein: CASSQVLGKLSGATDTQYF